Listed below are T cell receptor beta chains from one sample, sequenced in a study of a mutant IDH1 vaccine in newly diagnosed glioma. These TCRs are of unknown antigen specificity. Sequencing was performed with immunoSEQ multiplex PCR; in TCRdb, only in-frame clones are kept and a portion is missing. This repertoire shows around 50,000 clones, 65% to 85% found once; its top ten account for roughly 4.3%. The input for sequencing was PBMCs, taken from a glioma patient whose treatment included an IDH1 peptide vaccine. The receptors here all came from a woman in her twenties or thirties with glioma. Some clones in this sample may be carry-over from other donors' samples. The CDR3 runs from the conserved cysteine through the conserved F or W. The D gene is left open where the match is weak. Part of the rows lack a size; the others show once, few, many or a class for expanded clones.

v_call: TRBV29-1
j_call: TRBJ2-1
clone_size: NA
d_call: NA
cdr3_nt: TGCAGCGTCCGACCACTAGCCTATGAGCAGTTCTTC
cdr3_aa: CSVRPLAYEQFF

v_call: TRBV27
j_call: TRBJ1-1
clone_size: NA
d_call: TRBD1
cdr3_nt: TGTGCCAGCAGACGGACAGGGGAAGCTGAAGCTTTCTTT
cdr3_aa: CASRRTGEAEAFF

v_call: TRBV27
j_call: TRBJ2-7
clone_size: NA
d_call: NA
cdr3_nt: TGCGCCAGCCAGTCAAATGGAAGGGAGAACTACGAGCAGTACTTC
cdr3_aa: CASQSNGRENYEQYF

v_call: TRBV27
j_call: TRBJ2-7
clone_size: NA
d_call: NA
cdr3_nt: TGTGCCAGCGGGCCTGGGTACTTC
cdr3_aa: CASGPGYF

v_call: TRBV11-3
j_call: TRBJ2-3
clone_size: NA
d_call: NA
cdr3_nt: TGTGCCAGCAGCTTATGGGGCACAGATACGCAGTATTTT
cdr3_aa: CASSLWGTDTQYF

v_call: TRBV7-8
j_call: TRBJ2-2
clone_size: NA
d_call: NA
cdr3_nt: TGTGCCAGCAGCTTAGGAGCCAACACCGGGGAGCTGTTTTTT
cdr3_aa: CASSLGANTGELFF

v_call: TRBV12-5
j_call: TRBJ1-1
clone_size: few
d_call: TRBD1
cdr3_nt: TGTGCTAGTGCCCGGACAGGGGGCGAGGCTGAAGCTTTCTTT
cdr3_aa: CASARTGGEAEAFF

v_call: TRBV27
j_call: TRBJ2-1
clone_size: NA
d_call: TRBD1
cdr3_nt: TGTGCCAGCAGTTTGCGGGACAGGGGAATCGACAATGAGCAGTTCTTC
cdr3_aa: CASSLRDRGIDNEQFF

v_call: TRBV5-6
j_call: TRBJ1-2
clone_size: NA
d_call: NA
cdr3_nt: TGTGCCAGCACGCTCGAAGGGGGTCGGGGATATGGCTACACCTTC
cdr3_aa: CASTLEGGRGYGYTF

v_call: TRBV10-1
j_call: TRBJ2-5
clone_size: NA
d_call: NA
cdr3_nt: TGCGCCAGCACGGTGGTTGGGACCCAGTACTTC
cdr3_aa: CASTVVGTQYF

v_call: TRBV5-1
j_call: TRBJ1-3
clone_size: NA
d_call: NA
cdr3_nt: TGCGCCAGCAGCTTGGAGGGTCGGTCCTATATTTTT
cdr3_aa: CASSLEGRSYIF

v_call: TRBV19
j_call: TRBJ2-1
clone_size: NA
d_call: NA
cdr3_nt: TGTGCCAGTAGTCCCCAGAGAGGCGGGATCAATGAGCAGTTCTTC
cdr3_aa: CASSPQRGGINEQFF

v_call: TRBV29-1
j_call: TRBJ1-1
clone_size: NA
d_call: NA
cdr3_nt: TGCAGCGCCGAGGCCAGGAACACTGAAGCTTTCTTT
cdr3_aa: CSAEARNTEAFF

v_call: TRBV7-2
j_call: TRBJ2-7
clone_size: NA
d_call: NA
cdr3_nt: TGTGCCAGCAGCTTAGACAGGGTAGCCTACGAGCAGTACTTC
cdr3_aa: CASSLDRVAYEQYF

v_call: TRBV19
j_call: TRBJ1-2
clone_size: NA
d_call: NA
cdr3_nt: TGTGCCAGTGAGGCAGGCGGCTATGGCTACACCTTC
cdr3_aa: CASEAGGYGYTF

v_call: TRBV7-9
j_call: TRBJ2-7
clone_size: NA
d_call: NA
cdr3_nt: TGTGCCAGCAGCTTTTCCGACTCCTACGAGCAGTACTTC
cdr3_aa: CASSFSDSYEQYF

v_call: TRBV19
j_call: TRBJ1-2
clone_size: NA
d_call: NA
cdr3_nt: TGTGCCAGTAGTATGACAGGTTCTCTGGACTATGGCTACACCTTC
cdr3_aa: CASSMTGSLDYGYTF

v_call: TRBV6-5
j_call: TRBJ1-1
clone_size: NA
d_call: NA
cdr3_nt: TGTGCCAGCTGGGACAAATTGAACACTGAAGCTTTCTTT
cdr3_aa: CASWDKLNTEAFF

v_call: TRBV5-6
j_call: TRBJ2-2
clone_size: few
d_call: NA
cdr3_nt: TGTGCCAGCAGCTTGGTTTCTAACACCGGGGAGCTGTTTTTT
cdr3_aa: CASSLVSNTGELFF

v_call: TRBV5-1
j_call: TRBJ2-3
clone_size: NA
d_call: TRBD2
cdr3_nt: TGCGCCAGCAGCTTGGCCCCAGCGGGAGCCACAGATACGCAGTATTTT
cdr3_aa: CASSLAPAGATDTQYF

v_call: TRBV27
j_call: TRBJ1-4
clone_size: once
d_call: NA
cdr3_nt: TGTGCCAGCAGAGGAGAAAAACTGTTTTTT
cdr3_aa: CASRGEKLFF

v_call: TRBV5-6
j_call: TRBJ1-5
clone_size: NA
d_call: TRBD1
cdr3_nt: TGTGCCAGCAGCTTAGGACAGGGAGGACAGCCCCAGCATTTT
cdr3_aa: CASSLGQGGQPQHF

v_call: TRBV19
j_call: TRBJ1-1
clone_size: few
d_call: TRBD1
cdr3_nt: TGTGCCAGTAGTATAAGTATCTGGGACAACAGGGGGCTGAACACTGAAGCTTTCTTT
cdr3_aa: CASSISIWDNRGLNTEAFF

v_call: TRBV5-4
j_call: TRBJ2-1
clone_size: NA
d_call: TRBD2
cdr3_nt: TGTGCCAGCTCCTTTGCGGGAGTGGCCTACAATGAGCAGTTCTTC
cdr3_aa: CASSFAGVAYNEQFF

v_call: TRBV6-5
j_call: TRBJ2-5
clone_size: NA
d_call: NA
cdr3_nt: TGTGCCAGCAGTTACGGGGAGACCCAGTACTTC
cdr3_aa: CASSYGETQYF

v_call: TRBV6-5
j_call: TRBJ2-7
clone_size: NA
d_call: NA
cdr3_nt: TGTGCCAGCAGTTACTCACGGACTGCCTCCTACGAGCAGTACTTC
cdr3_aa: CASSYSRTASYEQYF

v_call: TRBV7-2
j_call: TRBJ2-3
clone_size: NA
d_call: NA
cdr3_nt: TGTGCCAGCAGCTTAGCGGTAGGAGGGGGCCTAACAGATACGCAGTATTTT
cdr3_aa: CASSLAVGGGLTDTQYF

v_call: TRBV12-5
j_call: TRBJ2-3
clone_size: NA
d_call: NA
cdr3_nt: TGTGCTAGTGGTTCCGGGACTGCAAAAACAGATACGCAGTATTTT
cdr3_aa: CASGSGTAKTDTQYF

v_call: TRBV11-3
j_call: TRBJ1-3
clone_size: NA
d_call: NA
cdr3_nt: TGTGCCAGCAGCTTAGACGCCCAGAACACCATATATTTT
cdr3_aa: CASSLDAQNTIYF

v_call: TRBV30
j_call: TRBJ2-7
clone_size: NA
d_call: NA
cdr3_nt: TGTGCCTGGAGCGGGTCCCACAGGATGACTGCCCCCTACGAGCAGTACTTC
cdr3_aa: CAWSGSHRMTAPYEQYF

v_call: TRBV6-5
j_call: TRBJ2-1
clone_size: NA
d_call: TRBD2
cdr3_nt: TGTGCCAGCAGTTACTTGGGACTAGCGGGAGGCAATGAGCAGTTCTTC
cdr3_aa: CASSYLGLAGGNEQFF

v_call: TRBV4-1
j_call: TRBJ2-7
clone_size: NA
d_call: NA
cdr3_nt: TGCGCCAGCAGCCCCAAGAGGGGGATCTACGAGCAGTACTTC
cdr3_aa: CASSPKRGIYEQYF

v_call: TRBV7-9
j_call: TRBJ2-3
clone_size: NA
d_call: TRBD2
cdr3_nt: TGTGCCAGCGAGGCGGGAGTGCTCACAGATACGCAGTATTTT
cdr3_aa: CASEAGVLTDTQYF

v_call: TRBV19
j_call: TRBJ2-1
clone_size: NA
d_call: NA
cdr3_nt: TGTGCCAGTACCCATAGCGGAACTGCGGGTACTGAGCAGTTCTTC
cdr3_aa: CASTHSGTAGTEQFF

v_call: TRBV28
j_call: TRBJ1-2
clone_size: NA
d_call: NA
cdr3_nt: TGTGCCAGCAGCACAGGGAAAGGAGGCTACACCTTC
cdr3_aa: CASSTGKGGYTF

v_call: TRBV30
j_call: TRBJ2-1
clone_size: NA
d_call: NA
cdr3_nt: TGTGCCTGGAGTCGAGAGAGCTCCTACAATGAGCAGTTCTTC
cdr3_aa: CAWSRESSYNEQFF

v_call: TRBV11-3
j_call: TRBJ1-1
clone_size: NA
d_call: NA
cdr3_nt: TGTGCCAGCAGCCCCTCAGGGAGGGGCGCTGAAGCTTTCTTT
cdr3_aa: CASSPSGRGAEAFF

v_call: TRBV30
j_call: TRBJ2-3
clone_size: NA
d_call: NA
cdr3_nt: TGTGCCTGGAGTCACTCCCCCTCGATCTCAGATACGCAGTATTTT
cdr3_aa: CAWSHSPSISDTQYF

v_call: TRBV5-8
j_call: TRBJ1-4
clone_size: NA
d_call: NA
cdr3_nt: TGTGCCAGCAGCTTAAGGGCCCTTAATGAAAAACTGTTTTTT
cdr3_aa: CASSLRALNEKLFF

v_call: TRBV11-2
j_call: TRBJ2-7
clone_size: NA
d_call: NA
cdr3_nt: TGTGCCAGCAGCTTAGTTACTTCCTACGAGCAGTACTTC
cdr3_aa: CASSLVTSYEQYF

v_call: TRBV27
j_call: TRBJ1-4
clone_size: NA
d_call: NA
cdr3_nt: TGTGCCAGCAGTTTAAGCGGTAATGAAAAACTGTTTTTT
cdr3_aa: CASSLSGNEKLFF

v_call: TRBV7-8
j_call: TRBJ1-2
clone_size: NA
d_call: TRBD1
cdr3_nt: TGTGCCAGCAGCCCCCGGGACAGCGCTAACTATGGCTACACCTTC
cdr3_aa: CASSPRDSANYGYTF

v_call: TRBV2
j_call: TRBJ2-2
clone_size: few
d_call: NA
cdr3_nt: TGTGCCAGCACGGACAGCCCTCTCGGCGGGGAGCTGTTTTTT
cdr3_aa: CASTDSPLGGELFF

v_call: TRBV5-8
j_call: TRBJ2-3
clone_size: NA
d_call: NA
cdr3_nt: TGTGCCAGCAGCGCTACAGGGAGCATGGATTGGACGCAGTATTTT
cdr3_aa: CASSATGSMDWTQYF

v_call: TRBV10-2
j_call: TRBJ2-7
clone_size: NA
d_call: NA
cdr3_nt: TGCGCCAGCAGTGAGGATCCCCACGAGCAGTACTTC
cdr3_aa: CASSEDPHEQYF

v_call: TRBV5-5
j_call: TRBJ1-4
clone_size: NA
d_call: NA
cdr3_nt: TGTGCCAGCGTCGGAACTAATGAAAAACTGTTTTTT
cdr3_aa: CASVGTNEKLFF

v_call: TRBV19
j_call: TRBJ1-2
clone_size: NA
d_call: NA
cdr3_nt: TGTGCCAGTAAGCCTACAGGGTTCTATGGCTACACCTTC
cdr3_aa: CASKPTGFYGYTF